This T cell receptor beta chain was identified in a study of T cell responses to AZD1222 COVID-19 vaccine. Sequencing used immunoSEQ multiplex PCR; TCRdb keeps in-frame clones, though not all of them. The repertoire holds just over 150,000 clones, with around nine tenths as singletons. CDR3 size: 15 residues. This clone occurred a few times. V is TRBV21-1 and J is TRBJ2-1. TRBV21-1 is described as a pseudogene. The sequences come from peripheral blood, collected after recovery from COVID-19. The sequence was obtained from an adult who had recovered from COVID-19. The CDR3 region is CASSKRKGSYNEQFF. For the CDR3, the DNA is TGTGCCAGCAGCAAAAGAAAAGGTTCCTACAATGAGCAGTTCTTC.